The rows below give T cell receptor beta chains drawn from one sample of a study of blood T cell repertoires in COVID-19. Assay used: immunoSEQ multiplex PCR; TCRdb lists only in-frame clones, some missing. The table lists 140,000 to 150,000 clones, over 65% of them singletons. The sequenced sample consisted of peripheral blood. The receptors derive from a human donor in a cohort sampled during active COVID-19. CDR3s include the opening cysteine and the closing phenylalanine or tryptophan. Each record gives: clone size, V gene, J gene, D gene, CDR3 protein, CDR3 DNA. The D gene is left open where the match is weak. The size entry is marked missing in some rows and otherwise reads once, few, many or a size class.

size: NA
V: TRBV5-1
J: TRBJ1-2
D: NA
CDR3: CASSQTAGGNTPNYGYTF
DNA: TGCGCCAGCAGCCAAACGGCCGGAGGGAATACTCCTAACTATGGCTACACCTTC

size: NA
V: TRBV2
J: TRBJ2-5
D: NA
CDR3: CASSENVVRGQETQYF
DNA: TGTGCCAGCAGTGAAAACGTGGTAAGGGGACAAGAGACCCAGTACTTC

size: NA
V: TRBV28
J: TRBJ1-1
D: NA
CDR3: CASRPWGPGNTEAFF
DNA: TGTGCCAGCAGACCCTGGGGGCCGGGGAACACTGAAGCTTTCTTT

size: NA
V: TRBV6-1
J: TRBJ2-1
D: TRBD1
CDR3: CASSEASGQGGNEQFF
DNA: TGTGCCAGCAGTGAAGCCTCGGGACAGGGCGGCAATGAGCAGTTCTTC

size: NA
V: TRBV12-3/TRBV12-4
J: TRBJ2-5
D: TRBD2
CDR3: CASSVPGGTQYF
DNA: TGTGCCAGCAGTGTTCCGGGAGGGACCCAGTACTTC

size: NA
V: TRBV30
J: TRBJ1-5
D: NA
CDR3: CAWTRQGDQPQHF
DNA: TGTGCCTGGACCCGGCAGGGCGACCAGCCCCAGCATTTT

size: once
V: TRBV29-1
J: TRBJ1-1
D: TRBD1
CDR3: CSVGPGTDFTEAFF
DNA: TGCAGCGTTGGTCCTGGGACAGATTTCACTGAAGCTTTCTTT

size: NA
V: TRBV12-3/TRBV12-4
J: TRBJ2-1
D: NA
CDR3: CASEGSGDLRFF
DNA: TGTGCCAGCGAGGGTAGCGGAGACCTCCGATTCTTC

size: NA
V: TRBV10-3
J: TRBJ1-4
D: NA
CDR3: CAISDSPIGRPGGEKLFF
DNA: TGTGCCATCAGTGATTCACCGATCGGGAGGCCCGGAGGTGAAAAACTGTTTTTT

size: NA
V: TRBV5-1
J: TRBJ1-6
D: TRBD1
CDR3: CASSLEGADSPLHF
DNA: TGCGCCAGCAGCTTGGAGGGGGCGGATTCACCCCTCCACTTT

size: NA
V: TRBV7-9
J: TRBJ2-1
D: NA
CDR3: CASSSSTGFNEQFF
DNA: TGTGCCAGCAGCTCCAGCACGGGATTCAATGAGCAGTTCTTC

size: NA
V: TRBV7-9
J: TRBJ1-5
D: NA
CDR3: CASSQNRPGSNQPQHF
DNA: TGTGCCAGCAGCCAGAATCGTCCCGGGTCCAATCAGCCCCAGCATTTT

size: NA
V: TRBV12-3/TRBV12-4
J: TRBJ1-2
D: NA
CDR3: CASSLVRDYGYTF
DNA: TGTGCCAGCAGTTTGGTACGGGATTATGGCTACACCTTC

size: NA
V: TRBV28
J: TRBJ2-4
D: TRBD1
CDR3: CASSALGTGGAKNIQYF
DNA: TGTGCCAGCAGTGCCCTTGGGACAGGGGGCGCCAAAAACATTCAGTACTTC

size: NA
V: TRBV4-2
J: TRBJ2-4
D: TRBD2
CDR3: CASSQTSASGGAKNIQYF
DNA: TGTGCCAGCAGCCAAACCTCGGCTAGCGGGGGGGCGAAGAACATTCAGTACTTC

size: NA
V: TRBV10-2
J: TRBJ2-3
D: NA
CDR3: CASSPGREPGDTQYF
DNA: TGCGCCAGCAGTCCGGGACGGGAGCCAGGAGATACGCAGTATTTT

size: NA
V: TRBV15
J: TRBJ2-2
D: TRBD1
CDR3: CATKRGHQGVVGELFF
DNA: TGTGCCACAAAGCGCGGACATCAGGGGGTGGTCGGGGAGCTGTTTTTT

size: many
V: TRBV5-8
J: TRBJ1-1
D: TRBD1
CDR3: CASSPKQGPRLNTEAFF
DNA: TGTGCCAGCAGTCCTAAACAGGGGCCGCGATTGAACACTGAAGCTTTCTTT

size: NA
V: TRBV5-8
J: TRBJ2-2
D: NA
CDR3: CASSVRDRNTGELFF
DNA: TGTGCCAGCAGCGTTCGCGACAGAAACACCGGGGAGCTGTTTTTT

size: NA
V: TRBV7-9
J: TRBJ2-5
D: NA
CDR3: CASSSIGGLAQRGETQYF
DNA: TGTGCCAGCAGTTCCATAGGAGGGCTAGCCCAAAGGGGAGAGACCCAGTACTTC

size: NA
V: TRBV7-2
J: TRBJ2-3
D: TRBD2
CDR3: CASSFKSGGADTQYF
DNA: TGTGCCAGCAGCTTTAAAAGCGGGGGTGCAGATACGCAGTATTTT

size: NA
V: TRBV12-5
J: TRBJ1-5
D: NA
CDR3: CASGLVAGVPFMQPQHF
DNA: TGTGCTAGTGGTTTGGTAGCAGGGGTTCCGTTTATGCAGCCCCAGCATTTT

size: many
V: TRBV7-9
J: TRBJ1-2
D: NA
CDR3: CASSHGDRIGGYTF
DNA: TGTGCCAGCAGCCACGGGGATCGTATTGGAGGCTACACCTTC

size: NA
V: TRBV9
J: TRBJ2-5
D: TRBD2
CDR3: CASSVDGLAGGGETQYF
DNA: TGTGCCAGCAGCGTAGACGGGCTAGCGGGAGGGGGAGAGACCCAGTACTTC

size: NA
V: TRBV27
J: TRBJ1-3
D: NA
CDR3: CASSSPYSGNTIYF
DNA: TGTGCCAGCAGTTCCCCGTACTCTGGAAACACCATATATTTT

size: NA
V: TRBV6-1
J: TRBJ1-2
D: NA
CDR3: CASSEALRAADRINYGYTF
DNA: TGTGCCAGCAGTGAAGCCTTAAGGGCAGCTGACAGAATTAACTATGGCTACACCTTC

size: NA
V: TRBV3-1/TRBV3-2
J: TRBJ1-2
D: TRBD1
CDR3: CASSFEGDRGRDGYTF
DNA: TGTGCCAGCAGTTTCGAAGGGGACAGGGGTAGGGATGGCTACACCTTC

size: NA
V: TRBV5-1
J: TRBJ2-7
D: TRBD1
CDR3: CASSWDSQNSYEQYF
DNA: TGCGCCAGCAGCTGGGACAGTCAGAACTCCTACGAGCAGTACTTC

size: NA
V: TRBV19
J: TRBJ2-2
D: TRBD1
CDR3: CASSRQGARTGELFF
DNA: TGTGCCAGTAGTCGGCAGGGGGCTCGAACCGGGGAGCTGTTTTTT

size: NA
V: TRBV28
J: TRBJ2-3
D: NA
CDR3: CASSFDGSRDTQYF
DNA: TGTGCCAGCAGTTTTGACGGGAGTCGAGATACGCAGTATTTT

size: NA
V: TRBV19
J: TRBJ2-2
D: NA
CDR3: CASSVHTGELFF
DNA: TGTGCCAGTAGCGTCCACACCGGGGAGCTGTTTTTT

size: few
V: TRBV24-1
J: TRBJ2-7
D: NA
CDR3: CATSDAAQDSQHF
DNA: TGTGCCACCAGTGACGCCGCTCAGGACAGTCAGCACTTC

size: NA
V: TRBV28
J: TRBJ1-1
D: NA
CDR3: CASSRGNTEAFF
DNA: TGTGCCAGCAGTCGAGGGAACACTGAAGCTTTCTTT

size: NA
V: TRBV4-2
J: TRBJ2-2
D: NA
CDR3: CASSQEGALLGTGELFF
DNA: TGTGCCAGCAGCCAAGAGGGAGCCCTATTGGGCACCGGGGAGCTGTTTTTT

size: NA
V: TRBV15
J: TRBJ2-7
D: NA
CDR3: CATSRVPGSYEQYF
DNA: TGTGCCACCAGCAGAGTCCCAGGGTCCTACGAGCAGTACTTC

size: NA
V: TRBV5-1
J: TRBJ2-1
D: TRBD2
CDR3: CASSGNWPSGRWDEQFF
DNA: TGCGCCAGCAGCGGGAATTGGCCTAGCGGGAGATGGGATGAGCAGTTCTTC

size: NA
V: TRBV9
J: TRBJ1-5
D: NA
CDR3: CASSVGTAQPQHF
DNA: TGTGCCAGCAGCGTAGGTACAGCTCAGCCCCAGCATTTT

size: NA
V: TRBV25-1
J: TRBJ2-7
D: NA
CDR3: CASSEVGAGEVSSKYF
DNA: TGTGCCAGCAGTGAGGTGGGGGCAGGGGAAGTGAGTTCTAAGTACTTC

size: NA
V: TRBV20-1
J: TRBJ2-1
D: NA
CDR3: CSANDRSSYNEQFF
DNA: TGCAGTGCTAATGACAGGTCCTCCTACAATGAGCAGTTCTTC

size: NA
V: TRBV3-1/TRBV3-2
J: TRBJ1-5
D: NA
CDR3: CASSQGGGRPQHF
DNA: TGTGCCAGCAGCCAAGGGGGAGGACGGCCCCAGCATTTT

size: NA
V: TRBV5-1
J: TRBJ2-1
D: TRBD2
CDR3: CASSLGTSGRLNEQFF
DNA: TGCGCCAGCAGCTTGGGGACTAGCGGGAGGCTCAATGAGCAGTTCTTC

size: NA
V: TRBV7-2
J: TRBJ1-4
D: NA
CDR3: CASSPAGLKEKLFF
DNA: TGTGCCAGCAGCCCGGCGGGGCTTAAGGAAAAACTGTTTTTT

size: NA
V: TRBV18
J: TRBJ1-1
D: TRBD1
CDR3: CASSPGTGNTEAFF
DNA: TGTGCCAGCTCACCCGGGACAGGAAACACTGAAGCTTTCTTT

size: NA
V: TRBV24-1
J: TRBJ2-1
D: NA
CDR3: CATSDLPEPPGNEQFF
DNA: TGTGCCACCAGTGATTTGCCAGAGCCCCCAGGTAATGAGCAGTTCTTC

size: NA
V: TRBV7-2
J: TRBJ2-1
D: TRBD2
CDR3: CASSQTSGAYNEQFF
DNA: TGTGCCAGCAGCCAGACTAGCGGGGCCTACAATGAGCAGTTCTTC

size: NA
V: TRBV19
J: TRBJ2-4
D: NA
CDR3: CASSPSTDLSYIQYF
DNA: TGTGCCAGTAGTCCTTCGACAGACCTTTCATACATTCAGTACTTC

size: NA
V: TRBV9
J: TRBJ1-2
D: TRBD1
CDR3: CASTGLTGGDGYTF
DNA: TGTGCCAGCACCGGATTGACAGGGGGCGATGGCTACACCTTC

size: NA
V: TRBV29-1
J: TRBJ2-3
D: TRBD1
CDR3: CSAWPQGAADTQYF
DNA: TGCAGCGCCTGGCCCCAGGGGGCTGCAGATACGCAGTATTTT

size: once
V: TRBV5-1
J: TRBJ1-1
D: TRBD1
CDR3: CASSFSPPGQGNTEAFF
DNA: TGCGCCAGCAGCTTTTCTCCCCCGGGACAGGGGAACACTGAAGCTTTCTTT

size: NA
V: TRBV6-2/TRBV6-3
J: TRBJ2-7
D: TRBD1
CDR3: CASSQALGTGDYEQYF
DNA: TGTGCCAGCAGTCAAGCGTTGGGGACAGGGGACTACGAGCAGTACTTC

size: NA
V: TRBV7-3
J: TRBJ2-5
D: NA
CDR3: CASSLMRGRGETQYF
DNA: TGTGCCAGCAGCTTAATGCGCGGGCGAGGGGAGACCCAGTACTTC

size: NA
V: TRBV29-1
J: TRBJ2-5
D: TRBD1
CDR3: CSVDTDRGRETQYF
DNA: TGCAGCGTTGACACCGACAGGGGGCGGGAGACCCAGTACTTC

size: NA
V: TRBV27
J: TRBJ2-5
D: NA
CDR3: CASRQGFKRAQYF
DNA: TGTGCCAGCAGACAGGGTTTTAAAAGGGCCCAGTACTTC

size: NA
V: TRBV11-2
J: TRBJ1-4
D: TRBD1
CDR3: CASSLDRGAEKLFF
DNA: TGTGCCAGCAGCCTGGACAGGGGGGCTGAAAAACTGTTTTTT

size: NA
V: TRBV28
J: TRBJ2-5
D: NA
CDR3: CASSETGSEETQYF
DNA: TGTGCCAGCAGTGAAACGGGTTCCGAGGAGACCCAGTACTTC

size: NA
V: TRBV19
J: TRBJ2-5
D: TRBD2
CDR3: CASSLRTSIQQETQYF
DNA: TGTGCCAGTAGTCTACGGACTAGCATACAACAAGAGACCCAGTACTTC

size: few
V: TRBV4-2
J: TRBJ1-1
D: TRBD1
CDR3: CASSQDTGDPEAFF
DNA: TGTGCCAGCAGCCAAGATACAGGGGACCCTGAAGCTTTCTTT

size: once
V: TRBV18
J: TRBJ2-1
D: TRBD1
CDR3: CASSPLQGEVTRNEQFF
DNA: TGTGCCAGCTCACCACTACAGGGGGAAGTGACTAGGAATGAGCAGTTCTTC